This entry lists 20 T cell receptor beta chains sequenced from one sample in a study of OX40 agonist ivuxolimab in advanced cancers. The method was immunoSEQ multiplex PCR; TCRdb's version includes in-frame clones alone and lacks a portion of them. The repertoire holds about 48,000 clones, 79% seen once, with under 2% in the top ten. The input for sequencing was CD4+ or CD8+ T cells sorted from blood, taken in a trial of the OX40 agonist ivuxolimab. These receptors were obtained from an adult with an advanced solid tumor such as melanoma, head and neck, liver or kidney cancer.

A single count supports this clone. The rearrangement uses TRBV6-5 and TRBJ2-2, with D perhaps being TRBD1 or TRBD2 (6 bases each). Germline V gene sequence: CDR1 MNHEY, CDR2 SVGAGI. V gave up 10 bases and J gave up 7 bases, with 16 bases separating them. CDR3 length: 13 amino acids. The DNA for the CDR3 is TGTGCCATTAGGCAGGGGCGGGGCGGGGAGCTGTTTTTT. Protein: CAIRQGRGGELFF.

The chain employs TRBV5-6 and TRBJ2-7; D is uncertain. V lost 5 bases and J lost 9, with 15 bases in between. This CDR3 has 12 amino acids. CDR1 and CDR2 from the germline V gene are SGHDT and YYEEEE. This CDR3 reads CASRSTSSGQYF. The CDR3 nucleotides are TGTGCCAGCAGGTCGACTTCTTCAGGGCAGTACTTC. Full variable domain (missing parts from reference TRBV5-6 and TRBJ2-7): DAGVTQSPTHLIKTRGQQVTLRCSPKSGHDTVSWYQQALGQGPQFIFQYYEEEERQRGNFPDRFSGHQFPNYSSELNVNALLLGDSALYLCASRSTSSGQYFGPGTRLTVT.

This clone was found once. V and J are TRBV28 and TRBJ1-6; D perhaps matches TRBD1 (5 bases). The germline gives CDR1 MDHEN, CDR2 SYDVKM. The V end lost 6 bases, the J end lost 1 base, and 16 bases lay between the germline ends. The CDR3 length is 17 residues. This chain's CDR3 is CASRSGGGRSYNSPLHF. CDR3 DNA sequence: TGTGCCAGCAGATCTGGGGGAGGTCGTTCCTATAATTCACCCCTCCACTTT.

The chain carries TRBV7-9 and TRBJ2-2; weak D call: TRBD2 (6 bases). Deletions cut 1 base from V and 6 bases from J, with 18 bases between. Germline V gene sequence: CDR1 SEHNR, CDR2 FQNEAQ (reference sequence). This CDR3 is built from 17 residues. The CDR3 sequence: CASSLGGGLPHSGELFF. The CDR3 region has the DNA TGTGCCAGCAGCTTAGGAGGAGGACTACCCCACTCCGGGGAGCTGTTTTTT.

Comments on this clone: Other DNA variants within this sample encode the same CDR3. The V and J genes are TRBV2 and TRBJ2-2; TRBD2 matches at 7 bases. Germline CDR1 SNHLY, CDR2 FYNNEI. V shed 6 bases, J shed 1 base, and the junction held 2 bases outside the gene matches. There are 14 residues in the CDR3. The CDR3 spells CASRGGRNTGELFF. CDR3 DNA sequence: TGTGCCAGCAGGGGCGGGAGGAACACCGGGGAGCTGTTTTTT.

The CDR3 sequence is CASSRGTGRHTIYF. The CDR3, as DNA: TGCGCCAGCAGCCGAGGGACAGGGCGTCACACCATATATTTT. This chain joins TRBV4-3 and TRBJ1-3; TRBD1 agrees at 9 bases. CDR3 size: 14 residues. The germline gives CDR1 LGHNA, CDR2 YSLEER. V was pared by 4 bases and J by 8 bases, with 6 bases of the junction left unmatched.

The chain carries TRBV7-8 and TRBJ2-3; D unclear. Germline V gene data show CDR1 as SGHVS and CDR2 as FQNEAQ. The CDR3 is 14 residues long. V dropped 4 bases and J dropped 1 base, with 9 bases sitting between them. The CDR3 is CASSSQDRTDTQYF. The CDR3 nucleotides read TGTGCCAGCAGCTCCCAGGACCGCACAGATACGCAGTATTTT.

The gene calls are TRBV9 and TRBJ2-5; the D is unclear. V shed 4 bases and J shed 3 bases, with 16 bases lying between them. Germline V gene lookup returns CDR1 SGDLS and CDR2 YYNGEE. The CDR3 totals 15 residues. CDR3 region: CASSSSAHQKETQYF. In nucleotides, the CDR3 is TGTGCCAGCAGCTCCTCAGCGCACCAAAAAGAGACCCAGTACTTC.

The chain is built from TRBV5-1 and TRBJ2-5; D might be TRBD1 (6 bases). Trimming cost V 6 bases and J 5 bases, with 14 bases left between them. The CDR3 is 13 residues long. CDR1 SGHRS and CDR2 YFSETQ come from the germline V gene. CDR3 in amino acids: CASTTNRGETQYF. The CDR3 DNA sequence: TGCGCCAGCACTACCAATAGGGGGGAGACCCAGTACTTC.

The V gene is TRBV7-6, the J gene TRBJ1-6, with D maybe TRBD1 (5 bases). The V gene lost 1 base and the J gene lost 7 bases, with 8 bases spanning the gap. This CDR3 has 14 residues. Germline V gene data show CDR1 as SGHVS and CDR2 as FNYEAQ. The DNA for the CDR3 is TGTGCCAGCAGCTTAGTAAGGGGAAATTCACCCCTCCACTTT. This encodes CASSLVRGNSPLHF. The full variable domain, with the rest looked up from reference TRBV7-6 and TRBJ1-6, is GAGVSQSPRYKVTKRGQDVALRCDPISGHVSLYWYRQALGQGPEFLTYFNYEAQQDKSGLPNDRFSAERPEGSISTLTIQRTEQRDSAMYRCASSLVRGNSPLHFGNGTRLTVT.

The CDR3 sequence: CAWKDSLHSPLHF. In nucleotides, the CDR3 is TGTGCCTGGAAAGACTCTTTGCATTCACCCCTCCACTTT. V and J are TRBV30 and TRBJ1-6; D is unclear. Per the germline V gene, CDR1 is GTSNPN and CDR2 is SVGIG (reference sequence). The CDR3 has 13 residues. Deletions cut 4 bases from V and 8 bases from J, with 12 bases between. Full variable domain (outside the CDR3, taken from reference TRBV30 and TRBJ1-6): SQTIHQWPATLVQPVGSPLSLECTVEGTSNPNLYWYRQAAGRGLQLLFYSVGIGQISSEVPQNLSASRPQDRQFILSSKKLLLSDSGFYLCAWKDSLHSPLHFGNGTRLTVT.

In DNA, the CDR3 is TGTGCCAGCAGCTCGGGACCCGACCCCCGAGATACGCAGTATTTT. Protein sequence: CASSSGPDPRDTQYF. The V and J genes are TRBV6-5 and TRBJ2-3; D is tentatively TRBD1 or TRBD2 (5 bases each). The V end lost 6 bases, the J end lost 5 bases, and 18 bases lay between the germline ends. The CDR3 contains 15 residues. Per germline, CDR1 MNHEY and CDR2 SVGAGI.

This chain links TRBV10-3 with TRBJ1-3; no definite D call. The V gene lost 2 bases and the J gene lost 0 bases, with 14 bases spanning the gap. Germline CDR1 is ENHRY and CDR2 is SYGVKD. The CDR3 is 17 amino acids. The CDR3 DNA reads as TGTGCCATCAGTGAGGGTCGGACCGCGAGCTCTGGAAACACCATATATTTT. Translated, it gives CAISEGRTASSGNTIYF.

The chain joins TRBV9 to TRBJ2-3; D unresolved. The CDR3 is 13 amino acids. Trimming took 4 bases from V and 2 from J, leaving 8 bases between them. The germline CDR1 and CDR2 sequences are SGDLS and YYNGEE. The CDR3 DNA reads TGTGCCAGCAGCCCGATAATCACAGATACGCAGTATTTT. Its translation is CASSPIITDTQYF.

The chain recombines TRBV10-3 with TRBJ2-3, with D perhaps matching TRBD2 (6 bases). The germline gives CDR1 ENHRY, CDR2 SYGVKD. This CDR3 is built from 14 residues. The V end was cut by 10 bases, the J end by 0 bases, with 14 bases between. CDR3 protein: CATSGVASTDTQYF. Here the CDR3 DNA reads TGTGCCACATCGGGGGTAGCTAGCACAGATACGCAGTATTTT.

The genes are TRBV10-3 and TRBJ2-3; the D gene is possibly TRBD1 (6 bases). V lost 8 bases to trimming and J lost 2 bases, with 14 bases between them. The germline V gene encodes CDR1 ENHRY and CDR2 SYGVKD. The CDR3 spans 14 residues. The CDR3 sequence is CAISDSRSTDTQYF. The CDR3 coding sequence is TGTGCCATCTCGGACAGTCGTTCCACAGATACGCAGTATTTT.

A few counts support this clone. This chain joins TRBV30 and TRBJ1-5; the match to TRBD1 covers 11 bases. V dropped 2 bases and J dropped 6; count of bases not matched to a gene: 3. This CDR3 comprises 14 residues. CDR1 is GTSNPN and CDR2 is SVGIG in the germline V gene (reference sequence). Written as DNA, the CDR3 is TGTGCCTGGAGTCCCGGGACAGGGGGTCAGCCCCAGCATTTT. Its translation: CAWSPGTGGQPQHF.

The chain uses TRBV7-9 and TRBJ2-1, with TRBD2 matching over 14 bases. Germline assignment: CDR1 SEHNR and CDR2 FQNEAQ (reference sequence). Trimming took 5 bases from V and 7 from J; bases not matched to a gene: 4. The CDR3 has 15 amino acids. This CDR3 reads CASSIGTSGSNEQFF. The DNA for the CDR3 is TGTGCCAGCAGCATTGGGACTAGCGGGAGTAATGAGCAGTTCTTC.

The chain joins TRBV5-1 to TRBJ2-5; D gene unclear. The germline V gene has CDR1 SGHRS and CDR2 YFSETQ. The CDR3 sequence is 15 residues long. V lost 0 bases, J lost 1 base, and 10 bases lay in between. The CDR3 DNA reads TGCGCCAGCAGCTTGGCCTTGGCTACCCAAGAGACCCAGTACTTC. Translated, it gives CASSLALATQETQYF.

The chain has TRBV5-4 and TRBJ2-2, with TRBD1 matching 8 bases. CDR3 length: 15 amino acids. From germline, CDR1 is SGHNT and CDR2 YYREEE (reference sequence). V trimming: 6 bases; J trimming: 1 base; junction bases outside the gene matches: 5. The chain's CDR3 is CASTPGTGNTGELFF. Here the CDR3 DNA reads TGTGCCAGCACCCCCGGGACAGGGAACACCGGGGAGCTGTTTTTT.